Below are 2 T cell receptor beta chains sequenced from a single sample in a study of T cell responses to AZD1222 COVID-19 vaccine. Clones were sequenced by immunoSEQ multiplex PCR, and TCRdb holds only the in-frame ones, with some missing. This sample has about 100,000 clones; approximately 88% occur once, and the top ten carry approximately 7%. The sample in question was peripheral blood, obtained on day 0 of AZD1222 vaccination. The receptor source for this set is an adult in good health.

This chain links TRBV7-2 with TRBJ2-7; 10 nucleotides agree with TRBD1. Germline trimming cut 5 bases from V and 4 bases from J; bases unmatched to any gene: 5. Germline CDR1 reads SGHTA; CDR2 reads FQGNSA. The CDR3 sequence is 14 residues long. CDR3 in DNA: TGTGCCAGCAGCCTCATGGACAGGGGGTACGAGCAGTACTTC. Protein product: CASSLMDRGYEQYF.

In DNA, the CDR3 is TGTGCCTGGAGTGTAGGACCGGCAGATACGCAGTATTTT. Translated, it gives CAWSVGPADTQYF. V is TRBV30 and J is TRBJ2-3, with D hard to call. Germline V gives CDR1 GTSNPN, CDR2 SVGIG (reference sequence). This CDR3 region has 13 residues. The ends were cut back, 0 bases at V and 4 bases at J, with 8 bases in the middle.